The rows below give T cell receptor beta chains drawn from one sample of a study of blood T cell repertoires in COVID-19. TCRdb keeps only in-frame clones here, not all; method: immunoSEQ multiplex PCR. The sample contains approximately 260,000 clones, around 87% of which appear only once. The sequenced sample was peripheral blood. The receptors stem from a woman aged 55-69 years with COVID-19, enrolled during active disease. Each CDR3 is given with its conserved first and last residue. The D gene is left open where the match is weak. A row's size may be missing; if present it is once, few, many or a size class.

>TRBV6-2/TRBV6-3|TRBD1|.|TRBJ2-7|12
CASSRTGGEQYF
TGTGCCAGCAGTAGGACAGGGGGCGAGCAGTACTTC
>TRBV4-3|TRBD1|.|TRBJ1-5|15
CASSQGYRGNQPQHF
TGCGCCAGCAGCCAGGGATACAGGGGTAATCAGCCCCAGCATTTT
>TRBV6-5|TRBD1|.|TRBJ1-5|15
CASSRGQYSNQPQHF
TGTGCCAGCAGTCGGGGACAGTATAGCAATCAGCCCCAGCATTTT
>TRBV7-9|.|.|TRBJ2-3|16
CASSGMRGGGTDTQYF
TGTGCCAGCAGCGGCATGAGAGGGGGAGGCACAGATACGCAGTATTTT
>TRBV19|TRBD2|.|TRBJ2-6|19
CASTDRGEGREAGANVLTF
TGTGCCAGTACCGATCGGGGGGAGGGGAGGGAGGCTGGGGCCAACGTCCTGACTTTC
>TRBV9|TRBD1|.|TRBJ2-7|18
CASSAGGVPGTGYGEQYF
TGTGCCAGCAGCGCAGGGGGAGTTCCAGGGACAGGATACGGCGAGCAGTACTTC
>TRBV2|.|.|TRBJ1-5|14
CASSLGQNNQPQHF
TGTGCCAGCAGTCTCGGACAGAACAATCAGCCCCAGCATTTT
>TRBV6-2/TRBV6-3|.|.|TRBJ1-1|16
CASSYLSGARNTEAFF
TGTGCCAGCAGTTATTTATCAGGGGCGAGGAACACTGAAGCTTTCTTT
>TRBV18|.|.|TRBJ1-1|13
CASSFQGNTEAFF
TGTGCCAGCTCATTCCAGGGAAACACTGAAGCTTTCTTT
>TRBV7-2|TRBD1|.|TRBJ1-4|15
CASRGRTGPQEKLFF
TGTGCCAGCAGGGGGAGGACAGGGCCGCAGGAAAAACTGTTTTTT
>TRBV6-6|.|.|TRBJ2-1|14
CASSPTVPWDEQFF
TGTGCCAGCAGTCCGACAGTCCCCTGGGATGAGCAGTTCTTC
>TRBV6-5|.|.|TRBJ1-1|13
CASSFLRSAEAFF
TGTGCCAGCAGTTTTTTGAGGAGCGCTGAAGCTTTCTTT
>TRBV3-1/TRBV3-2|TRBD1|.|TRBJ1-2|14
CASSQQQGNYGYTF
TGTGCCAGCAGCCAGCAACAGGGGAACTATGGCTACACCTTC
>TRBV12-5|.|.|TRBJ2-7|15
CASGLVLQKIYEQYF
TGTGCTAGTGGTTTGGTCTTACAAAAGATCTACGAGCAGTACTTC
>TRBV6-5|TRBD1|.|TRBJ1-6|15
CASHETGSYNSPLHF
TGTGCCAGCCATGAGACAGGGTCCTATAATTCACCCCTCCACTTT
>TRBV3-1/TRBV3-2|TRBD1|.|TRBJ1-4|15
CASSPRGQPNEKLFF
TGTGCCAGCAGCCCTCGGGGACAGCCTAATGAAAAACTGTTTTTT
>TRBV21-1|.|.|TRBJ1-1|12
CASSSRDTEAFF
TGTGCCAGCAGCTCCAGGGATACTGAAGCTTTCTTT
>TRBV6-6|TRBD1|.|TRBJ1-4|16
CASSSTTGENNEKLFF
TGTGCCAGCAGTTCCACGACAGGGGAAAATAATGAAAAACTGTTTTTT
>TRBV7-8|TRBD1|.|TRBJ1-1|14
CASSTYRGRSEAFF
TGTGCCAGCAGCACATACAGGGGGCGATCTGAAGCTTTCTTT
>TRBV6-4|.|.|TRBJ2-2|14
CASSAFFHTGELFF
TGTGCCAGCAGTGCTTTCTTCCACACCGGGGAGCTGTTTTTT
>TRBV6-5|TRBD1|.|TRBJ1-2|14
CASSRPDRGYGYTF
TGTGCCAGCAGTAGGCCGGACAGGGGATATGGCTACACCTTC
>TRBV5-1|.|.|TRBJ2-7|13
CASSLDRVYEQYF
TGCGCCAGCAGCTTGGACAGGGTCTACGAGCAGTACTTC
>TRBV13|TRBD1|.|TRBJ1-2|13
CASSLRGAHGYTF
TGTGCCAGCAGCCTCAGGGGGGCGCATGGCTACACCTTC
>TRBV7-2|.|.|TRBJ2-5|14
CASSLVRIQETQYF
TGTGCCAGCAGCTTAGTCCGTATCCAAGAGACCCAGTACTTC
>TRBV5-6|.|.|TRBJ2-7|15
CASSFLQGTSYEQYF
TGTGCCAGCAGCTTTCTGCAGGGGACAAGCTACGAGCAGTACTTC
>TRBV27|.|.|TRBJ1-1|14
CASSSSLEGTEAFF
TGTGCCAGCAGTTCGTCCCTTGAGGGCACTGAAGCTTTCTTT
>TRBV7-2|TRBD1|.|TRBJ1-2|14
CASSPTGGGYGYTF
TGTGCCAGCAGCCCAACAGGGGGCGGCTATGGCTACACCTTC
>TRBV5-6|TRBD1|once|TRBJ1-4|14
CASSSDRGTEKLFF
TGTGCCAGCAGCAGTGACAGGGGAACTGAAAAACTGTTTTTT
>TRBV9|TRBD1|.|TRBJ2-7|15
CASSVGVRGSYEQYF
TGTGCCAGCAGCGTAGGGGTCAGGGGGTCTTACGAGCAGTACTTC
>TRBV28|.|.|TRBJ2-3|12
CASSLLRDTQYF
TGTGCCAGCAGTTTACTTCGGGATACGCAGTATTTT
>TRBV6-5|.|.|TRBJ1-2|15
CASSYSIQGGYGYTF
TGTGCCAGCAGTTACTCGATACAGGGTGGTTATGGCTACACCTTC
>TRBV6-5|TRBD1|.|TRBJ1-5|16
CASSSMTGMGNQPQHF
TGTGCCAGCAGTTCTATGACAGGGATGGGCAATCAGCCCCAGCATTTT
>TRBV3-1/TRBV3-2|.|once|TRBJ2-7|17
CASSPIGWSGSPYEQYF
TGTGCCAGCAGCCCGATAGGTTGGAGCGGGTCGCCCTACGAGCAGTACTTC
>TRBV2|TRBD1|.|TRBJ2-3|15
CASSPGTGRTDTQYF
TGTGCCAGCAGTCCCGGGACAGGGAGGACAGATACGCAGTATTTT
>TRBV27|TRBD1|.|TRBJ2-7|15
CASSLFTRDRVEQYF
TGTGCCAGCAGTTTATTTACCCGGGACAGGGTGGAGCAGTACTTC
>TRBV6-2/TRBV6-3|TRBD1|.|TRBJ1-3|16
CASSRDSVYSGNTIYF
TGTGCCAGCAGCCGGGACAGCGTCTACTCTGGAAACACCATATATTTT
>TRBV12-3/TRBV12-4|.|once|TRBJ1-5|13
CASGGQPGSPQHF
TGTGCCAGCGGTGGGCAGCCAGGTTCACCCCAGCATTTT
>TRBV12-3/TRBV12-4|.|.|TRBJ1-5|13
CASSPLSNQPQHF
TGTGCCAGCAGCCCCTTAAGCAATCAGCCCCAGCATTTT
>TRBV19|TRBD1|.|TRBJ1-6|13
CASGAGGNSPLHF
TGTGCCAGCGGGGCAGGGGGAAATTCACCCCTCCACTTT
>TRBV6-5|.|.|TRBJ2-7|14
CASSYSDTRYEQYF
TGTGCCAGCAGTTACTCGGACACTCGCTACGAGCAGTACTTC
>TRBV11-1|TRBD1|once|TRBJ2-5|15
CASSLPGQGGKTQYF
TGTGCCAGCAGCTTACCGGGACAGGGGGGGAAGACCCAGTACTTC
>TRBV9|TRBD1|.|TRBJ2-5|14
CASSWTGTSETQYF
TGTGCCAGCAGCTGGACAGGGACATCAGAGACCCAGTACTTC
>TRBV5-1|TRBD1|.|TRBJ2-1|13
CASSITGGNEQFF
TGCGCCAGCAGCATTACAGGGGGCAATGAGCAGTTCTTC
>TRBV10-1|TRBD2|.|TRBJ2-1|19
CASRSVGTSGGALLNEQFF
TGCGCCAGCAGGTCGGTAGGGACTAGCGGGGGGGCCCTGTTGAATGAGCAGTTCTTC
>TRBV14|.|.|TRBJ2-7|12
CASSQGLYEQYF
TGTGCCAGCAGCCAAGGGCTCTACGAGCAGTACTTC
>TRBV7-2|TRBD2|once|TRBJ2-7|15
CASSLTSGGAYEQYF
TGTGCCAGCAGCCTGACTAGCGGGGGTGCCTACGAGCAGTACTTC
>TRBV9|.|.|TRBJ1-6|13
CASSVGRDSPLHF
TGTGCCAGCAGCGTAGGGAGGGATTCACCCCTCCACTTT
>TRBV7-8|TRBD2|once|TRBJ2-3|16
CASSPRTSGSTDTQYF
TGTGCCAGCAGCCCCAGGACTAGCGGCAGCACAGATACGCAGTATTTT
>TRBV19|.|.|TRBJ1-3|16
CASTSTKTGDRNTIYF
TGTGCCAGTACCTCAACCAAGACAGGAGACAGAAACACCATATATTTT
>TRBV18|.|.|TRBJ1-1|17
CASSPNLAATGSPEAFF
TGTGCCAGCTCACCTAATCTAGCAGCCACAGGGTCTCCTGAAGCTTTCTTT
>TRBV6-5|.|.|TRBJ1-4|16
CASSYSGRTTNEKLFF
TGTGCCAGCAGTTACTCGGGGAGAACAACTAATGAAAAACTGTTTTTT
>TRBV7-2|TRBD2|.|TRBJ2-7|14
CASSPASGGYEQYF
TGTGCCAGCAGCCCGGCTAGCGGGGGTTACGAGCAGTACTTC
>TRBV18|.|.|TRBJ1-2|14
CASQPRGSNYGYTF
TGTGCCAGCCAGCCGCGGGGCAGTAACTATGGCTACACCTTC
>TRBV9|TRBD2|.|TRBJ2-7|16
CASSVGLAGGTYEQYF
TGTGCCAGCAGCGTAGGGTTAGCGGGGGGGACCTACGAGCAGTACTTC
>TRBV5-6|.|few|TRBJ1-5|14
CASSLTGTPQPQHF
TGTGCCAGCAGCTTGACAGGGACCCCTCAGCCCCAGCATTTT
>TRBV7-9|.|.|TRBJ1-1|11
CASSLVGVDGF
TGTGCCAGCAGCTTAGTAGGGGTCGATGGTTTT
>TRBV11-2|.|.|TRBJ1-5|15
CASSPKGGAEQPQHF
TGTGCCAGCAGCCCGAAAGGGGGGGCCGAGCAGCCCCAGCATTTT
>TRBV19|TRBD1|.|TRBJ2-5|14
CASSPGTGGETQYF
TGTGCCAGTAGTCCCGGGACAGGGGGAGAGACCCAGTACTTC